This T cell receptor (beta chain) came from a study of neurological immune-mediated disorders (dated by TCRdb to between 2018 and 2021). Describing the broader study: Of the roughly 34 multiple sclerosis patients, some 30 had relapsing-remitting MS and 3 had secondary progressive MS. Peripheral blood TCR-beta repertoires from HTLV-I-associated myelopathy (HAM/TSP) patients, multiple sclerosis patients and healthy controls were compared by UMI-based sequencing. The roughly 100 TCR-beta libraries covered PBMC samples along with longitudinal samples, technical triplicates, and paired sorted CD4+ and CD8+ T-cell subsets. Longitudinal HAM/TSP and healthy donors had 3 time-points each (roughly 3-40 month intervals). The cohort included 60 to 75 subjects: about 14 with HAM/TSP, about 34 with multiple sclerosis, and approximately 20 healthy controls. What the work shows at the level of the full study, not this receptor alone: Across subjects, expanded clones never shared an identical CDR3 amino acid sequence, which suggests that the TCR-beta repertoires in every group were private. Phylogenetic analysis grouped repertoires from 18 of 34 MS patients into a cluster of related CDR3 sequences, suggesting a possible repertoire-level signature. No clinical or MRI features were associated with the MS cluster, and the authors said that larger cohorts are needed. TCR clonal expansion was highest in HAM/TSP patients and lowest in MS patients, with MS patients falling below even healthy controls.

cDNA was synthesized by template-switch 5'RACE using a primer carrying a 10-nucleotide random unique molecular identifier by which each TCR transcript was tagged. Over 170 million TCR-beta sequences, covering 15-18 subjects, were produced in each sequencing run. The RNeasy kit was used for extraction of total RNA. TCR-beta VDJ regions were amplified with primers for the TCR constant region and the 5'RACE anchor, using the KAPA Real-time Library Amplification kit. A first PCR added sample indexes and Illumina adaptors, after which a second PCR increased the library yield. The roughly 650 bp TCR product was size-selected on a 2% E-gel SizeSelection system after Ampure bead purification. Before pooling, library quality was checked on a Bioanalyzer, concentration was measured with Qubit, and libraries were quantified with the Kapa Library Quantification kit. Libraries were sequenced paired-end 2 x 150 bp on an Illumina HiSeq 2500. To increase sequence diversity, roughly 24-30% phiX was spiked into each library pool. Concerning the study's data processing: The quality-filtered reads were processed with the UMI-based MiGEC pipeline, whose error correction step removed more than 80% of the raw TCR sequences. VDJ genes were aligned to IMGT germline references, and clonotypes were defined by unique CDR3 amino acid sequence plus V-J genes. Clonal expansion, Shannon diversity, and CDR3 relatedness (CalcPairwiseDistances, ClusterSamples) were evaluated with VDJtools, and phylogenetic trees were built with CLCbio workbench. Expanded clones were defined as having at least 8 unique UMIs, based on coefficient-of-variation modelling across technical triplicates. Using fastp at Q25 and MiXCR, TCRdb reprocessed the public reads and kept productive beta chains. Entries that share a CDR3 protein sequence are merged under the most common genes and DNA. V and J calls and clone size were set by TCRdb, not the authors. The sample table lists 80,000 to 100,000 distinct CDR3 sequences, 5.8% of them with a count of one. The biggest ten clones account for over 7% of the sample.

This sample's time point label indicates: longitudinal time-point 2. Libraries from unsorted PBMCs were made from 2 million PBMCs kept in RNAlater at -80 degrees C until RNA extraction. The multiple sclerosis patients were enrolled in a US clinical protocol that evaluated disease progression with magnetic resonance imaging. PBMCs were separated from peripheral blood using Ficoll-Hypaque density gradient centrifugation and then cryopreserved in liquid nitrogen. This clonotype was detected ten times or more. The antigen it recognizes is unknown. There are no base qualities to consult, and no much larger clone falls within one base. The germline V gene gives CDR1 as SNHLY and CDR2 as FYNNEI. The CDR3 holds 14 amino acids from the cysteine to the phenylalanine. Kept here is only the CDR3 DNA, which spans 42 bases and is read in frame from base 1. V loses 6 bases, J loses 0 bases, and the germline ends lie 8 bases apart.

The chain is assembled from TRBV2 and TRBJ1-4; the D gene is unclear. Material: PBMCs. The TCR originated in a woman in her sixties with multiple sclerosis. The CDR3 protein sequence reads: CASSVFPTNEKLFF. The DNA sequence is as follows: TGTGCCAGCAGCGTTTTCCCAACTAATGAAAAACTGTTTTTT.